This T cell receptor (beta chain) emerged from a study of shared clonotypes between healthy human individuals. Sequenced by immunoSEQ multiplex PCR; TCRdb stores in-frame clones only, minus some. The table lists over a million clones, around 78% of them singletons. The healthy adult donors were HIV-negative and reported no recent acute infections or vaccinations. CD4+ cells underwent separation, giving CD45RA+ naive and CD45RA-negative memory subsets. The germline CDR1 and CDR2 sequences are SEHNR and FQNEAQ (reference sequence). V was clipped by 2 bases and J by 8 bases, with 12 bases between them. This CDR3 contains 13 residues.

This clonotype was sampled from a man between 18 and 35 years old in good health. Some clones in this sample may be carry-over from other donors' samples. The chain joins TRBV7-9 to TRBJ1-2; no reliable D call. Sequenced: memory CD4+ T cells from PBMCs. Indicated subset: CD45RA-negative fraction. This CDR3 reads CASSLPAGTGYTF. CDR3 DNA sequence: TGTGCCAGCAGCTTACCGGCAGGAACGGGCTACACCTTC.